This T cell receptor (beta chain) was identified during a study of beta chain features in type 1 diabetes. The ends were cut back, 3 bases at V and 6 bases at J, with 12 bases in the middle. The CDR3 consists of 13 residues. Germline V gene sequence: CDR1 MDHEN, CDR2 SYDVKM. Of the isolated RNA, all was reverse transcribed, and so the sequenced material was expressed TCRB transcripts. Assay used: immunoSEQ multiplex PCR; TCRdb lists only in-frame clones, some missing. Of roughly 350,000 clones listed, over 8.5% are singletons. Points from the study as a whole: Shortening that was moderate but significant affected the TCRB CDR3s of Type 1 diabetes patients in all four CD4+ subsets.

As for this clone: No antigen is known for it.

Specimen: central memory CD4+ T cells from blood. The source of this sequence is a man younger than 45 with type 1 diabetes. The rearrangement links TRBV28 to TRBJ2-7, with D possibly being TRBD1 (6 bases). The CDR3 DNA follows: TGTGCCAGCAGTTTTACAGGGTCAGGCGAGCAGTACTTC. Translating gives CASSFTGSGEQYF.